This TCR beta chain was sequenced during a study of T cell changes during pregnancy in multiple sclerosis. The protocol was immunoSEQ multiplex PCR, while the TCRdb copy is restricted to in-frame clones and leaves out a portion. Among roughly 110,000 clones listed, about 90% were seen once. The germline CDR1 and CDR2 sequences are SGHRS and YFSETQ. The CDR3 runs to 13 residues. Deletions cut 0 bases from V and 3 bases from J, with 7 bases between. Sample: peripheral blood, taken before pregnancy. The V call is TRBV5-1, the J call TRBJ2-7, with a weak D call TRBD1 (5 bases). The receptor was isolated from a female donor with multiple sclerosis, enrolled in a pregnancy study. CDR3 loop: CASSLGQLYEQYF. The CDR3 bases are TGCGCCAGCAGCTTGGGACAGCTCTACGAGCAGTACTTC.